Each of the 19 T cell receptor beta chains below was sequenced from the same sample in a study of control samples from healthy donors and cancer patients. Profiling relied on immunoSEQ multiplex PCR, and the TCRdb table lists in-frame clones only, not all of them. The sample holds around 80,000 clones, 70% to 90% seen once. Sequencing was done on a sample of blood. These receptors were obtained from a woman aged 45-65 years in good health.

The chain links TRBV7-2 to TRBJ2-4; perhaps TRBD2 as D (6 bases). From germline, CDR1 is SGHTA and CDR2 FQGNSA. The ends were cut back, 6 bases at V and 9 bases at J, with 15 bases in the middle. CDR3 length equals 13 residues. CDR3 sequence: CASSKDGGSIQYF. In DNA form, the CDR3 reads TGTGCCAGCAGTAAGGATGGGGGGTCCATTCAGTACTTC.

The chain employs TRBV9 and TRBJ2-1, with 8 bases fitting TRBD2. Per the germline V gene, CDR1 is SGDLS and CDR2 is YYNGEE. Unmatched junction bases numbered 11, after V lost 4 bases and J lost 8 bases. The CDR3 has 15 residues. CDR3 sequence reads: CASSLNGLAPDEQFF. For the CDR3, the DNA is TGTGCCAGCAGCTTAAACGGACTAGCTCCGGATGAGCAGTTCTTC.

The rearrangement links TRBV9 to TRBJ2-6, with TRBD2 matching 9 bases. The CDR3 runs to 20 residues. The V gene's germline CDR1 is SGDLS and CDR2 YYNGEE. Unmatched junction bases numbered 24, after V lost 10 bases and J lost 4 bases. CDR3 in DNA: TGTGCCCGCCGCGTCGCCGCCGCGGGGCGGGGGGGCCCGGGGGCCAACGTCCTGACTTTC. Protein: CARRVAAAGRGGPGANVLTF.

The chain links TRBV19 to TRBJ2-3; D remains ambiguous. Germline loops: CDR1 LNHDA, CDR2 SQIVND (reference sequence). Trimming took off 7 bases at V and 4 bases at J, with 18 bases between the two ends. The CDR3 is made up of 15 amino acids. DNA for the CDR3: TGTGCCAGTAACGACGGTCGAGGTAGTTCAGATACGCAGTATTTT. Translation: CASNDGRGSSDTQYF.

V is TRBV12-3 or TRBV12-4 and J is TRBJ1-1; D is undetermined. This CDR3 spans 13 amino acids. V lost 8 bases, J lost 2 bases, and 12 bases lay in between. Written as DNA, the CDR3 is TGTGCCAGCTACGCCAGGACTAACACTGAAGCTTTCTTT. The encoded protein is CASYARTNTEAFF.

J is TRBJ2-3 and V is TRBV29-1, with TRBD2 matching 7 bases. Germline CDR1 reads SQVTM; CDR2 reads ANQGSEA. The CDR3 length is 15 residues. Unmatched junction bases numbered 10, after V lost 7 bases and J lost 0 bases. The CDR3 DNA is TGCAGCGCCCCGGGCGGGAGTTCTAGCACAGATACGCAGTATTTT. This encodes CSAPGGSSSTDTQYF.

This clone showed up just once. The V call is TRBV6-5, the J call TRBJ2-3; 9 nucleotides agree with TRBD1. Germline CDR1 MNHEY, CDR2 SVGAGI. The V gene end was trimmed by 6 bases and the J gene end by 0 bases; junction bases not matched to a gene: 1. The CDR3 runs to 14 residues. The CDR3 bases are TGTGCCAGCAGAGGGACAGGGAGCACAGATACGCAGTATTTT. Protein product: CASRGTGSTDTQYF.

CDR3 sequence: CASSESRTVGGSKNTIYF. CDR3 in DNA: TGTGCCAGCAGTGAATCTCGAACCGTCGGGGGGAGCAAAAACACCATATATTTT. The chain uses TRBV2 and TRBJ1-3; tentatively, D is TRBD1 (5 bases). CDR1 and CDR2 (germline): SNHLY, FYNNEI. Trimming removed 2 bases at V and 6 bases at J, with 23 bases between. The CDR3 covers 18 residues.

The V gene is TRBV6-1, the J gene TRBJ2-1; D is possibly TRBD2 (5 bases). This CDR3 has 15 residues. Germline CDR1 is MNHNS and CDR2 is SASEGT. The V end lost 1 base, the J end lost 7 bases, and 14 bases lay between the germline ends. CDR3 coding DNA: TGTGCCAGCAGTGAAGTTAGACCCCGCGGGAATGAGCAGTTCTTC. Its translation is CASSEVRPRGNEQFF.

The chain recombines TRBV2 with TRBJ2-3; no clear D. CDR3 size: 13 residues. The ends were cut back, 1 base at V and 2 bases at J, with 4 bases in the middle. Germline-derived CDR1 and CDR2 are SNHLY and FYNNEI. CDR3 region: CASSEGTTDTQYF. The CDR3 nucleotides read TGTGCCAGCAGTGAAGGTACCACAGATACGCAGTATTTT.

The rearrangement joins TRBV5-1 to TRBJ2-2; the D is unclear. The CDR3 is made up of 15 amino acids. The ends were cut back, 3 bases at V and 4 bases at J, with 13 bases in the middle. In germline, CDR1 is SGHRS, CDR2 YFSETQ. The chain's CDR3 is CASSYDIPSTGELFF. The CDR3 DNA is TGCGCCAGCAGCTATGACATACCTAGCACCGGGGAGCTGTTTTTT.

The sample holds one count of this clone. V and J are TRBV25-1 and TRBJ2-4; D ambiguous. CDR1 and CDR2 from the germline V gene are MGHDK and SYGVNS. V lost 9 bases and J lost 0, with 15 bases in between. The CDR3 totals 15 residues. The CDR3, as DNA: TGTGCCAGGGGTGGTAGACTTTTAGCCAAAAACATTCAGTACTTC. Translation: CARGGRLLAKNIQYF.

This rearrangement joins TRBV6-1 to TRBJ2-5; weak D call: TRBD2 (5 bases). V was trimmed by 3 bases and J by 5 bases, leaving 10 bases between them. Per germline, CDR1 MNHNS and CDR2 SASEGT. This CDR3 is built from 13 residues. Here the CDR3 DNA reads TGTGCCAGCAGTGACCGGGGAAGCGAGACCCAGTACTTC. It is translated as CASSDRGSETQYF.

The V and J genes are TRBV19 and TRBJ2-2; D remains ambiguous. The CDR3 runs to 13 residues. Germline assignment: CDR1 LNHDA and CDR2 SQIVND (reference sequence). The DNA for the CDR3 is TGTGCTACCCACCCAGAGTTAAGGGGGGAGCTGTTTTTT. Its translation is CATHPELRGELFF.

The count of this clone is one. The rearrangement links TRBV2 to TRBJ2-3; possibly TRBD1 or TRBD2 for D (6 bases each). Germline-derived CDR1 and CDR2 are SNHLY and FYNNEI. CDR3 length equals 15 residues. Trimming removed 3 bases from V and 4 bases from J, with 14 bases in between. The CDR3 is CASSEGGPRADTQYF. As DNA, the CDR3 is TGTGCCAGCAGTGAGGGGGGCCCCAGGGCAGATACGCAGTATTTT.

The chain recombines TRBV29-1 with TRBJ1-1; D might be TRBD1 (5 bases). Germline V gene sequence: CDR1 SQVTM, CDR2 ANQGSEA. V was trimmed by 8 bases and J by 4 bases, leaving 11 bases between them. CDR3 length equals 11 residues. The CDR3 spells CSTEDSTEAFF. The CDR3 nucleotides are TGCAGCACTGAAGACAGCACTGAAGCTTTCTTT.

The CDR3 spells CASSRDGFSYGYTF. The CDR3 bases are TGTGCCAGCAGCCGGGACGGATTCTCCTATGGCTACACCTTC. This chain connects TRBV6-5 to TRBJ1-2, with D maybe TRBD1 (5 bases). The CDR3 contains 14 residues. V was trimmed by 6 bases and J by 4 bases, leaving 15 bases between them. Looked up from germline, CDR1 is MNHEY and CDR2 is SVGAGI.

The chain joins TRBV5-1 to TRBJ2-7; no clear D. Trimming left V 0 bases short and J 3 bases short, with 16 bases between. Germline loops: CDR1 SGHRS, CDR2 YFSETQ. This CDR3 contains 16 residues. The CDR3 loop reads CASSLGAGPRDYEQYF. CDR3 bases: TGCGCCAGCAGCTTGGGGGCTGGCCCGAGAGACTACGAGCAGTACTTC.

V is TRBV5-4 and J is TRBJ1-1, with TRBD1 matching over 7 bases. The CDR3 loop spans 13 amino acids. CDR1 and CDR2 (germline): SGHNT, YYREEE (reference sequence). The ends lost 0 bases at V and 7 bases at J; junction bases unmatched: 3. CDR3 in DNA: TGTGCCAGCAGCTTGGACCGGGACAGTGAAGCTTTCTTT. It translates to CASSLDRDSEAFF.